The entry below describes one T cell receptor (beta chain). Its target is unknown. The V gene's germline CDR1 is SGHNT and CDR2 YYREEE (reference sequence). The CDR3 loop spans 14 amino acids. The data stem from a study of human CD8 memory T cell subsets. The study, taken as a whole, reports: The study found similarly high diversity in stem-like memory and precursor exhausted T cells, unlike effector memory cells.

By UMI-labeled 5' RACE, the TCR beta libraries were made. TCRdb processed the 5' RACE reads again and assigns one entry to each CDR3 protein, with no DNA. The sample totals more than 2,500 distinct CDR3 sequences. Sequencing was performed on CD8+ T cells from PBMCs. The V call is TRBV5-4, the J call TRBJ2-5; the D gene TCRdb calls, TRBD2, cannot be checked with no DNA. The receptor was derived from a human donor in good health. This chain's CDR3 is CASSLEDSSGTQYF.